What follows are 26 T cell receptor beta chains derived from one specimen sequenced in a study of monozygotic twins with inflammatory bowel disease. Using the 5' RACE reads, TCRdb records one entry per CDR3 protein without DNA. Its clone listing holds more than 350,000 distinct CDR3 sequences. The specimen was blood. The receptors stem from a human donor with ulcerative colitis or Crohn's disease, or a healthy co-twin of an affected twin (not recorded which).

V is TRBV12-5 and J is TRBJ2-4. CDR3 length: 15 residues. Germline V gene data show CDR1 as LGHNT and CDR2 as FRNRAP. The CDR3 sequence: CASGWGQGGKNIQYF.

V gene TRBV6-1 combines with J gene TRBJ2-2; without DNA, the TCRdb call of TRBD2 cannot be checked. The CDR3 loop spans 16 amino acids. Germline CDR1 is MNHNS and CDR2 is SASEGT. The CDR3 reads CASPGTSGGADGELFF.

The gene calls are TRBV20-1 and TRBJ2-1. The CDR3 contains 15 residues. CDR1 is DFQATT, CDR2 SNEGSKA, per germline (reference sequence). The CDR3: CSARELASSYNEQFF.

The chain uses TRBV20-1 and TRBJ2-7. Germline CDR1 DFQATT, CDR2 SNEGSKA (reference sequence). The CDR3 length is 13 residues. CDR3 in amino acids: CSARGGVTYEQYF.

This chain links TRBV27 with TRBJ2-3; TCRdb's assignment of TRBD2 cannot be checked, as there is no DNA. Germline lookup yields CDR1 MNHEY and CDR2 SMNVEV (reference sequence). The CDR3 length is 16 residues. The CDR3 sequence is CASSRASGSVSDTQYF.

This chain connects TRBV7-9 to TRBJ1-2. The germline CDR1 and CDR2 sequences are SEHNR and FQNEAQ (reference sequence). CDR3 size: 13 residues. The CDR3 loop is CASRNSAPGGYTF.

V usage is TRBV19 and J usage is TRBJ2-1; the TRBD2 assignment by TCRdb is unverifiable without DNA. CDR3 length equals 15 residues. Germline CDR1 LNHDA, CDR2 SQIVND (reference sequence). The CDR3 loop is CASSLLRDLSNEQFF.

V usage is TRBV4-2 and J usage is TRBJ2-1; TCRdb calls TRBD2, which cannot be checked without DNA. The germline V gene encodes CDR1 LGHNA and CDR2 YNFKEQ. The CDR3 loop spans 15 amino acids. The chain's CDR3 is CASSQLADSYNEQFF.

This chain joins TRBV10-3 and TRBJ2-1; the D gene TCRdb calls, TRBD1, cannot be checked with no DNA. Germline loops: CDR1 ENHRY, CDR2 SYGVKD. This CDR3 has 12 amino acids. CDR3 sequence: CAISQRGDEQFF.

The chain uses TRBV5-1 and TRBJ2-2. Looked up from germline, CDR1 is SGHRS and CDR2 is YFSETQ. This CDR3 has 12 residues. CDR3 sequence reads: CASSWETGELFF.

The gene calls are TRBV12-3 or TRBV12-4 and TRBJ1-6. The CDR3 spans 14 residues. CDR3 region: CASSFDQPNSPLHF.

The CDR3 here is CASSPMGRGLGEQYF. This rearrangement joins TRBV12-3 or TRBV12-4 to TRBJ2-7; the D call from TCRdb, TRBD1, cannot be confirmed without DNA. The CDR3 loop spans 15 amino acids.

The rearrangement joins TRBV19 to TRBJ2-7; the D call from TCRdb, TRBD2, cannot be confirmed without DNA. Germline assignment: CDR1 LNHDA and CDR2 SQIVND (reference sequence). The CDR3 is 12 amino acids. CDR3 protein: CASSINGREQYF.

This sequence joins TRBV5-4 and TRBJ1-1; the TCRdb call, TRBD1, lacks DNA for checking. CDR1 is SGHNT and CDR2 is YYREEE in the germline V gene (reference sequence). This CDR3 spans 15 amino acids. The CDR3 protein is CASSWTQGAETEAFF.

The chain is built from TRBV20-1 and TRBJ1-3. The CDR3 has 14 amino acids. Germline CDR1 reads DFQATT; CDR2 reads SNEGSKA (reference sequence). The CDR3 loop is CSAIRGRSGNTIYF.

The V and J genes are TRBV30 and TRBJ2-5; TCRdb calls TRBD2, which cannot be checked without DNA. The CDR3 runs 12 residues. The germline V gene has CDR1 GTSNPN and CDR2 SVGIG (reference sequence). The CDR3 here is CACTLALETQYF. Together with reference TRBV30 and TRBJ2-5, the CDR3 gives the full variable domain: SQTIHQWPATLVQPVGSPLSLECTVEGTSNPNLYWYRQAAGRGLQLLFYSVGIGQISSEVPQNLSASRPQDRQFILSSKKLLLSDSGFYLCACTLALETQYFGPGTRLLVL.

The rearrangement uses TRBV7-2 and TRBJ2-5; the D call from TCRdb, TRBD1, cannot be confirmed without DNA. CDR3 length: 16 amino acids. CDR1 and CDR2 (germline): SGHTA, FQGNSA. The CDR3 protein is CASRGDKTKIGETQYF.

This chain links TRBV30 with TRBJ2-5; TCRdb designates TRBD2, a call that cannot be tested without DNA. This CDR3 has 15 amino acids. The V gene's germline CDR1 is GTSNPN and CDR2 SVGIG (reference sequence). CDR3: CAWSVRTGGPETQYF.

The chain joins TRBV7-9 to TRBJ1-1; TCRdb calls TRBD1, which cannot be checked without DNA. CDR3 length: 14 amino acids. Germline assignment: CDR1 SEHNR and CDR2 FQNEAQ (reference sequence). The CDR3: CASSLAGADTEAFF.

The chain has TRBV29-1 and TRBJ1-1; TCRdb's D gene call, TRBD1, goes unchecked for lack of DNA. CDR1 is SQVTM and CDR2 is ANQGSEA in the germline V gene. This CDR3 is 14 amino acids long. CDR3 amino acids: CSVATGQTNTEAFF.

The chain joins TRBV5-6 to TRBJ2-2; TCRdb's D gene call, TRBD2, goes unchecked for lack of DNA. Germline loops: CDR1 SGHDT, CDR2 YYEEEE. CDR3 length equals 16 residues. CDR3 residues: CASSFSAGANTGELFF.

CDR3 amino acids: CASSPRQATIFRTEQYF. The gene calls are TRBV12-3 or TRBV12-4 and TRBJ2-7; no DNA is available, so the TRBD1 call from TCRdb remains unchecked. The CDR3 is made up of 17 amino acids.

The gene calls are TRBV5-5 and TRBJ1-1; the TCRdb D gene call, TRBD1, has no DNA to confirm it. The CDR3 runs 13 residues. The germline V gene encodes CDR1 SGHKS and CDR2 YYEKEE (reference sequence). CDR3 loop: CASSLEGRGRAFF.

The chain employs TRBV29-1 and TRBJ2-5; TCRdb names TRBD2, which stays unverified in the absence of DNA. Looked up from germline, CDR1 is SQVTM and CDR2 is ANQGSEA. The CDR3 has 14 amino acids. The CDR3 protein is CSAGLAATGETQYF.

The chain recombines TRBV5-1 with TRBJ2-2. The CDR3 is 14 amino acids. Germline assignment: CDR1 SGHRS and CDR2 YFSETQ. The CDR3 spells CASSTRTDTGELFF.

The chain recombines TRBV29-1 with TRBJ2-7; the TCRdb D gene call, TRBD1, has no DNA to confirm it. This CDR3 has 14 amino acids. Germline V gene lookup returns CDR1 SQVTM and CDR2 ANQGSEA. The CDR3 loop is CSVGQTAFSYEQYF.